The 4 T cell receptor beta chains given below trace back to one sample, sequenced in a study of regulatory T cells in long-lasting Graves disease. Indicated time point: persistent/refractory GD, antithyroid drugs over 5 years with positive TRAb. PBMC-derived RNA was used for the TCR library. The authors built TCR beta libraries using iRepertoire HTBI primers and Arm-PCR of CDR3 regions. TCRdb processed the multiplex PCR reads anew with MiXCR; each CDR3 protein has one entry. The repertoire includes roughly 450,000 distinct CDR3 sequences, under 25% of them detected once, and 6.5% to 10% sits in the top ten. The specimen was peripheral blood mononuclear cells (PBMCs), collected when the disease was refractory, from a patient treated with antithyroid drugs. The source is a female donor with Graves disease.

This clonotype has at least ten counts. The chain combines TRBV6-2 or TRBV6-3 with TRBJ1-5; the D is unclear. The CDR3 length is 13 residues. The V end was cut by 3 bases, the J end by 4 bases, with 7 bases between. The V gene's germline CDR1 is MNHEY and CDR2 SVGEGT. CDR3 residues: CASSYLGNQPQHF. CDR3 sequence (DNA): TGTGCCAGCAGTTATTTAGGGAATCAGCCCCAGCATTTT.

V usage is TRBV7-2 and J usage is TRBJ1-6, with D unresolved. Germline-derived CDR1 and CDR2 are SGHTA and FQGNSA. Trimming stripped 2 bases from V and 0 bases from J, with 20 bases between. The CDR3 contains 20 residues. CDR3 sequence (DNA): TGTGCCAGCAGCTTACAGGACCCGGAGGACGTGAGCTCCTATAATTCACCCCTCCACTTT. Translating it yields CASSLQDPEDVSSYNSPLHF.

To note about this clonotype: A much larger clone lies one base from this, so it may be a read error. The rearrangement uses TRBV6-4 and TRBJ1-1; a weak D match, TRBD1 (5 bases). The CDR3 is 16 residues long. Trimming shortened V by 4 bases and J by 1 base, and 16 bases separated the two germline ends. Germline CDR1 MRHNA, CDR2 SNTAGT. CDR3 loop: CASSGGKRGRNTEAFF. The CDR3 DNA follows: TGTGCCAGCAGTGGAGGTAAACGGGGCCGGAACACTGAAGCTTTCTTT.

This clonotype was recorded many times. V is TRBV10-3 and J is TRBJ2-7, with D uncertain. Germline CDR1 and CDR2: ENHRY and SYGVKD. This CDR3 spans 12 amino acids. V was clipped by 3 bases and J by 0 bases, with 3 bases between them. This CDR3 reads CAISDSSYEQYF. The CDR3 DNA sequence: TGTGCCATCAGTGACAGCTCCTACGAGCAGTACTTC.